One and the same sample provided the 29 T cell receptor beta chains below, sequenced in a study of CD8 T cells in Susac syndrome. The authors reverse transcribed roughly 0.5 to 1 ug RNA with random hexamers. Using its own MiXCR run on the immunoSEQ multiplex PCR reads, TCRdb lists one record per CDR3 protein. This repertoire shows some 150,000 distinct CDR3 sequences, just under 95% found once; its top ten account for about 0.14%. The sequenced sample consisted of CD4+ T cells from PBMCs. The receptors derive from a human donor with Susac syndrome.

This rearrangement joins TRBV20-1 to TRBJ2-7; 9 nucleotides match TRBD2. Germline V gene data show CDR1 as DFQATT and CDR2 as SNEGSKA (reference sequence). The CDR3 sequence is 13 residues long. The ends lost 6 bases at V and 3 bases at J; junction bases unmatched: 6. This chain's CDR3 is CSAQGLAFYEQYF. CDR3 coding DNA: TGCAGTGCCCAGGGACTAGCTTTCTACGAGCAGTACTTC.

V gene TRBV15 combines with J gene TRBJ1-2; TRBD1 aligns across 7 bases. CDR1 and CDR2 from the germline V gene are LNHNV and YYDKDF (reference sequence). V lost 3 bases to trimming and J lost 4 bases; unmatched junction nucleotides: 8. This CDR3 region has 15 residues. The chain's CDR3 is CATSRGGTEAYGYTF. Written as DNA, the CDR3 is TGTGCCACCAGCAGGGGGGGGACAGAAGCCTATGGCTACACCTTC.

The V gene is TRBV24-1, the J gene TRBJ2-3; D gene uncertain. The V end lost 2 bases, the J end lost 1 base, and 9 bases lay between the germline ends. This CDR3 is 15 amino acids long. The germline gives CDR1 KGHDR, CDR2 SFDVKD. DNA of the CDR3: TGTGCCACCAGTGATTCGGACGGACGCACAGATACGCAGTATTTT. Amino acid sequence: CATSDSDGRTDTQYF.

This clonotype was found a few times. The rearrangement uses TRBV12-3 or TRBV12-4 and TRBJ1-2; TRBD1 agrees at 8 bases. The CDR3 length is 15 residues. Unmatched junction bases numbered 13, after V lost 5 bases and J lost 8 bases. The CDR3 is CASSRLPGGAEGYTF. As DNA, the CDR3 is TGTGCCAGCAGTCGACTTCCAGGGGGCGCAGAAGGCTACACCTTC.

The chain has TRBV5-1 and TRBJ1-3, with no clear D. Germline CDR1 and CDR2: SGHRS and YFSETQ. Trimming took 5 bases from V and 4 from J, leaving 19 bases between them. This CDR3 is built from 16 residues. The CDR3 DNA reads TGCGCCAGCAGACCCCAACCCGGGCTAACCGGAAACACCATATATTTT. This translates into CASRPQPGLTGNTIYF.

In nucleotides, the CDR3 is TGTGCCAGCAGCGGAGGACAGGTCAATTCACCCCTCCACTTT. The encoded protein is CASSGGQVNSPLHF. V usage is TRBV7-6 and J usage is TRBJ1-6, with 7 bases lining up with TRBD1. The V gene end was trimmed by 5 bases and the J gene end by 7 bases; junction bases not matched to a gene: 5. The CDR3 has 14 amino acids. Germline-derived CDR1 and CDR2 are SGHVS and FNYEAQ.

The chain links TRBV7-2 to TRBJ2-6; D gene ambiguous. The CDR3 spans 15 residues. Germline CDR1 is SGHTA and CDR2 is FQGNSA. Trimming left V 2 bases short and J 0 bases short, with 5 bases between. The DNA of the CDR3 is TGTGCCAGCAGCTTAAGAAGCTCTGGGGCCAACGTCCTGACTTTC. Amino acid sequence: CASSLRSSGANVLTF. The full variable domain, rest sourced from reference TRBV7-2 and TRBJ2-6, is GAGVSQSPSNKVTEKGKDVELRCDPISGHTALYWYRQSLGQGLEFLIYFQGNSAPDKSGLPSDRFSAERTGGSVSTLTIQRTQQEDSAVYLCASSLRSSGANVLTFGAGSRLTVL.

The J gene is TRBJ2-7, the V gene TRBV21-1; the D call TRBD1 from the table was never checked on the DNA. TRBV21-1 is flagged as a pseudogene. The CDR3 sequence is 15 residues long. CDR3: CASTRRAPLLYEQYF. CDR3 nucleotide sequence: TGTGCCAGCACCAGAAGGGCCCCCCTACTCTACGAGCAGTACTTC.

The chain joins TRBV29-1 to TRBJ2-3; D unresolved. With 3 bases removed from V and 5 bases from J, the gap between germline ends came to 9 bases. This CDR3 is built from 12 residues. Germline values: CDR1 SQVTM, CDR2 ANQGSEA. The CDR3 DNA sequence: TGCAGCGTTGAGTCCTCTAGAGATACGCAGTATTTT. Translated: CSVESSRDTQYF.

The J gene is TRBJ1-2, the V gene TRBV7-2, with D hard to call. CDR1 and CDR2 from the germline V gene are SGHTA and FQGNSA. This CDR3 has 14 amino acids. V was cut by 1 base and J by 6 bases, with 12 bases left in between. The CDR3 region is CASSLGQEPHGYTF. DNA of the CDR3: TGTGCCAGCAGCTTAGGCCAGGAGCCCCATGGCTACACCTTC.

The gene calls are TRBV12-3 or TRBV12-4 and TRBJ1-2, with 10 nucleotides matching TRBD1. Trimming took 5 bases from V and 7 from J; bases not matched to a gene: 7. The CDR3 is 14 amino acids. The CDR3 region has the DNA TGTGCCAGCAGTATCGGACAGGGGGGGAGTGGCTACACCTTC. Translating it yields CASSIGQGGSGYTF.

J is TRBJ2-7 and V is TRBV20-1; D remains ambiguous. This CDR3 contains 14 residues. V was shortened by 1 base and J by 2 bases, with 12 bases between the two germline ends. Germline V gives CDR1 DFQATT, CDR2 SNEGSKA (reference sequence). CDR3 sequence: CSARVGLATYEQYF. The CDR3 DNA reads as TGCAGTGCTAGAGTGGGATTGGCGACCTACGAGCAGTACTTC.

In its sample, this clonotype was seen once. The V and J genes are TRBV7-2 and TRBJ2-7, with D possibly being TRBD1 (6 bases). Germline CDR1 and CDR2: SGHTA and FQGNSA. V was cut by 5 bases and J by 3 bases, with 14 bases left in between. The CDR3 has 14 amino acids. CDR3 nucleotides: TGTGCCAGCAGCACAAGCCGGGACAACTACGAGCAGTACTTC. Translated: CASSTSRDNYEQYF.

This chain joins TRBV3-1 and TRBJ1-2; no clear D. The CDR3 consists of 13 residues. V lost 0 bases and J 5 bases, leaving 7 bases between the germline ends. The germline V gene encodes CDR1 LGHDT and CDR2 YNNKEL (reference sequence). The CDR3 protein is CASSQDMQYGYTF. CDR3 nucleotide sequence: TGTGCCAGCAGCCAAGATATGCAATATGGCTACACCTTC.

This sequence joins TRBV30 and TRBJ2-2, with D maybe TRBD2 (5 bases). CDR1 is GTSNPN and CDR2 is SVGIG in the germline V gene (reference sequence). V lost 1 base and J 5 bases, leaving 17 bases between the germline ends. The CDR3 spans 16 residues. In nucleotides, the CDR3 is TGTGCCTGGAGTGAGTTGGCGGGCCGAACTACCGGGGAGCTGTTTTTT. Translated: CAWSELAGRTTGELFF.

The gene calls are TRBV2 and TRBJ1-2, with D maybe TRBD1 (6 bases). V lost 11 bases and J 8 bases, leaving 27 bases between the germline ends. The CDR3 contains 15 residues. CDR1 and CDR2 (germline): SNHLY, FYNNEI. CDR3 amino acids: CAQQDELWDNGGYTF. CDR3 in DNA: TGTGCCCAGCAGGATGAGTTGTGGGACAACGGCGGCTACACCTTC. The entire variable domain, with the rest obtained from reference TRBV2 and TRBJ1-2, is as follows: EPEVTQTPSHQVTQMGQEVILRCVPISNHLYFYWYRQILGQKVEFLVSFYNNEISEKSEIFDDQFSVERPDGSNFTLKIRSTKLEDSAMYFCAQQDELWDNGGYTFGSGTRLTVV.

V gene TRBV7-2 combines with J gene TRBJ2-3; D gene ambiguous. The V gene lost 1 base and the J gene lost 9 bases, with 8 bases spanning the gap. The CDR3 is 12 amino acids. Germline V CDR1 and CDR2: SGHTA, FQGNSA. The CDR3 DNA follows: TGTGCCAGCAGCTTAGGAGGTGGGACGCAGTATTTT. It yields the protein CASSLGGGTQYF.

This chain uses TRBV7-2 with TRBJ2-5; D is perhaps TRBD1 or TRBD2 (5 bases each). Germline CDR1 and CDR2: SGHTA and FQGNSA. The V end lost 5 bases, the J end lost 2 bases, and 12 bases lay between the germline ends. The CDR3 runs 14 residues. The CDR3 coding sequence is TGTGCCAGCAGCAAGGGACGTTCTCAAGAGACCCAGTACTTC. Translation gives CASSKGRSQETQYF.

The V call is TRBV12-3 or TRBV12-4, the J call TRBJ1-2; tentatively, D is TRBD1 (5 bases). The CDR3 has 12 amino acids. Trimming shortened V by 5 bases and J by 4 bases, and 8 bases separated the two germline ends. The DNA of the CDR3 is TGTGCCAGCAGTCGGGGACCCTATGGCTACACCTTC. Translated, it gives CASSRGPYGYTF.

V usage is TRBV7-2 and J usage is TRBJ2-5; 10 bases line up with TRBD2. This CDR3 region has 14 residues. Germline values: CDR1 SGHTA, CDR2 FQGNSA. With V trimmed by 5 bases and J by 4 bases, 4 bases remained unmatched. CDR3 in amino acids: CASSPQRGGETQYF. In DNA form, the CDR3 reads TGTGCCAGCAGCCCCCAGCGGGGGGGAGAGACCCAGTACTTC.

CDR3 in amino acids: CASSPTRFWETQYF. CDR3 bases: TGCGCCAGCAGCCCCACTAGATTCTGGGAGACCCAGTACTTC. The chain links TRBV4-1 to TRBJ2-5, with a weak D call TRBD2 (5 bases). Germline CDR1 reads MGHRA; CDR2 reads YSYEKL. Trimming took off 4 bases at V and 5 bases at J, with 14 bases between the two ends. The CDR3 extends over 14 amino acids.

This rearrangement joins TRBV6-6 to TRBJ2-7; D is ambiguous. The germline V gene has CDR1 MNHNY and CDR2 SVGAGI (reference sequence). V lost 4 bases and J lost 3, with 10 bases in between. The CDR3 runs 13 residues. The CDR3 spells CASSWEEIYEQYF. CDR3 sequence (DNA): TGTGCCAGCAGTTGGGAAGAGATCTACGAGCAGTACTTC.

The V call is TRBV20-1, the J call TRBJ1-1; 8 bases are shared with TRBD1. CDR1 and CDR2 from the germline V gene are DFQATT and SNEGSKA (reference sequence). The V and J ends lost 3 bases and 9 bases, in that order; junction bases with no gene match: 15. The CDR3 extends over 15 amino acids. The CDR3 reads CSASKVSGQGFKAFF. The CDR3 nucleotides are TGCAGTGCTAGTAAAGTCTCCGGACAGGGTTTCAAAGCTTTCTTT.

The chain joins TRBV20-1 to TRBJ2-7, with TRBD2 as a possible D gene (5 bases). The CDR3 is 14 amino acids. The V end lost 6 bases, the J end lost 2 bases, and 17 bases lay between the germline ends. Germline CDR1 and CDR2: DFQATT and SNEGSKA (reference sequence). The CDR3 nucleotides are TGCAGTGCCCCCGGAAGCGGAACCACCTACGAGCAGTACTTC. Amino acid sequence: CSAPGSGTTYEQYF.

This chain connects TRBV9 to TRBJ2-5; 7 bases match TRBD2. Germline CDR1 is SGDLS and CDR2 is YYNGEE. V lost 1 base and J lost 3; bases outside the gene matches: 6. The CDR3 is made up of 15 amino acids. CDR3 nucleotides: TGTGCCAGCAGCGTAAACCCTCTAGCGGAAGAGACCCAGTACTTC. As protein: CASSVNPLAEETQYF.

The chain carries TRBV28 and TRBJ2-1; 10 bases align to TRBD2. Germline V gene sequence: CDR1 MDHEN, CDR2 SYDVKM. J lost 4 bases, V lost 2 bases, and 5 bases had no gene match. The CDR3 is 16 residues long. The CDR3 DNA sequence: TGTGCCAGCAGTTTAGAAAAGCGGGGGGGTTACAATGAGCAGTTCTTC. Amino acid sequence: CASSLEKRGGYNEQFF.

V gene TRBV20-1 combines with J gene TRBJ2-5; 11 positions match TRBD2. After removal of 4 bases from V and 3 bases from J, the junction contained 4 bases not matched to a gene. Per the germline V gene, CDR1 is DFQATT and CDR2 is SNEGSKA (reference sequence). The CDR3 totals 14 residues. CDR3 amino acids: CSAMTSGNEETQYF. CDR3 DNA sequence: TGCAGTGCTATGACTAGCGGGAACGAAGAGACCCAGTACTTC.

This clonotype was counted between two and nine times. The gene calls are TRBV7-8 and TRBJ2-7, with D maybe TRBD1 (5 bases). V was cut by 6 bases and J by 2 bases, with 8 bases left in between. This CDR3 contains 12 residues. Germline lookup yields CDR1 SGHVS and CDR2 FQNEAQ. CDR3 DNA: TGTGCCAGCAGTCCCAGGGCCTACGAGCAGTACTTC. Translated, it gives CASSPRAYEQYF.

DNA for the CDR3: TGTGCCAGCAGCGCCGGGACAGCGCTGGCCTCCCAGTACTTC. This encodes CASSAGTALASQYF. The gene calls are TRBV11-3 and TRBJ2-5, with 7 bases fitting TRBD1. This CDR3 contains 14 residues. The V segment lost 5 bases and the J segment 9 bases; nucleotides outside the gene matches: 12. Germline CDR1 SGHNT, CDR2 YENEEA.